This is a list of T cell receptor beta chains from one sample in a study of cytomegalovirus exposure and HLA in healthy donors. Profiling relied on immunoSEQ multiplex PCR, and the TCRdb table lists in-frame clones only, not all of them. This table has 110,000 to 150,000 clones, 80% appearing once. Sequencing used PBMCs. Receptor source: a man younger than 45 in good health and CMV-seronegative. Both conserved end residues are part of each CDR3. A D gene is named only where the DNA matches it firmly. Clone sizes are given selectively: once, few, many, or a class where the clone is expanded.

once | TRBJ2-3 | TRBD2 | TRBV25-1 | CASRPSGGTDTQYF | TGTGCCAGCAGACCTAGCGGGGGCACAGATACGCAGTATTTT
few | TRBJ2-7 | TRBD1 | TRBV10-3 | CAITGQGGYEQYF | TGTGCCATCACCGGACAGGGGGGCTACGAGCAGTACTTC
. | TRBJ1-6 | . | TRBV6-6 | CASSSEAPYNSPLHF | TGTGCCAGCAGTTCAGAGGCGCCCTATAATTCACCCCTCCACTTT
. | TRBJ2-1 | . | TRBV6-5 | CASSDRTYNEQFF | TGTGCCAGCAGTGACAGGACTTACAATGAGCAGTTCTTC
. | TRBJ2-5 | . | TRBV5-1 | CASSRGREGETQYF | TGCGCCAGCAGCCGCGGACGAGAGGGAGAGACCCAGTACTTC
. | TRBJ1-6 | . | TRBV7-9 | CASSLVGDNYNSPLHF | TGTGCCAGCAGCTTAGTAGGGGACAACTATAATTCACCCCTCCACTTT
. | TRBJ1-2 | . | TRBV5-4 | CASIKGRGYGYTF | TGTGCCAGCATCAAGGGTAGGGGGTATGGCTACACCTTC
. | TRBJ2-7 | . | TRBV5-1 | CASSFRTDSSYEQYF | TGCGCCAGCAGCTTCCGGACGGACAGCTCCTACGAGCAGTACTTC
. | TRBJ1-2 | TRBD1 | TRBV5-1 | CASSFGDGTANYGYTF | TGCGCCAGCAGCTTCGGTGACGGGACAGCTAACTATGGCTACACCTTC
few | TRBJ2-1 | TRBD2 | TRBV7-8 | CASSLLSGTHNEQFF | TGTGCCAGCAGCTTACTTAGCGGGACACACAATGAGCAGTTCTTC
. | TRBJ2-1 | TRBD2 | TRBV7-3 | CASSPSSGTLHNEQFF | TGTGCCAGCAGCCCCAGTAGCGGGACTTTACACAATGAGCAGTTCTTC
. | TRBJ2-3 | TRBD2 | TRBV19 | CASSKTSGTVASTDTQYF | TGTGCCAGTAGTAAGACTAGCGGGACCGTGGCTAGCACAGATACGCAGTATTTT
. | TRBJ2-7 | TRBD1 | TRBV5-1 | CASTRTGAYEQYF | TGCGCCAGCACCAGGACAGGGGCGTACGAGCAGTACTTC
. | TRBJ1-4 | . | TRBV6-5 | CASSYSIPQGNEKLFF | TGTGCCAGCAGTTACTCGATACCCCAGGGTAATGAAAAACTGTTTTTT
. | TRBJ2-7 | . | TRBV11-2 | CASSPVGRVGGYEQYF | TGTGCCAGCAGCCCTGTAGGACGGGTCGGAGGTTACGAGCAGTACTTC
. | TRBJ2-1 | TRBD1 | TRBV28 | CASRSTGTGYNEQFF | TGTGCCAGCAGATCAACCGGGACAGGGTACAATGAGCAGTTCTTC
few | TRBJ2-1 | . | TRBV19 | CASSIGYKGMTYNEQFF | TGTGCCAGTAGTATAGGGTATAAGGGGATGACCTACAATGAGCAGTTCTTC
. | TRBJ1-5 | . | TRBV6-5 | CASSYSSRGGLPQHF | TGTGCCAGCAGTTACTCTTCCAGGGGCGGTTTGCCCCAGCATTTT
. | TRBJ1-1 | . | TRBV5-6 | CASSPLQGRHTEAFF | TGTGCCAGCAGCCCACTACAGGGAAGGCACACTGAAGCTTTCTTT
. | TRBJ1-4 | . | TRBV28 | CASSMEGVRGEKLFF | TGTGCCAGCAGCATGGAGGGAGTTAGGGGTGAAAAACTGTTTTTT
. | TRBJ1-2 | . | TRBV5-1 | CASSLEVDRNYGYTF | TGCGCCAGCAGCTTGGAGGTGGACAGAAACTATGGCTACACCTTC
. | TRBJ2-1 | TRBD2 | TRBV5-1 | CASSISGAPGYEQFF | TGCGCCAGCAGCATTAGCGGGGCCCCCGGGTATGAGCAGTTCTTC
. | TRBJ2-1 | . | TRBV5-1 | CASSPGLSGPLHGQFF | TGCGCCAGCAGCCCGGGACTCTCCGGGCCCCTACACGGGCAGTTCTTC
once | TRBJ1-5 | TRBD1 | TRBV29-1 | CSVGTAGQPQHF | TGCAGCGTAGGGACAGCGGGTCAGCCCCAGCATTTT
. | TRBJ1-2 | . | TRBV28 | CASTTSPGGYGYTF | TGTGCCAGCACCACCTCCCCGGGTGGTTATGGCTACACCTTC
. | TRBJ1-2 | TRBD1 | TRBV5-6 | CASSLPGQGNYGYTF | TGTGCCAGCAGCTTACCGGGACAGGGAAACTATGGCTACACCTTC
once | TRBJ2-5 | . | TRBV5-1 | CASSYDSFQETQYF | TGCGCCAGCAGCTACGACAGCTTCCAAGAGACCCAGTACTTC
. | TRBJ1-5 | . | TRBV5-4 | CASSLDRDQPQHF | TGTGCCAGCAGCTTGGACAGGGATCAGCCCCAGCATTTT
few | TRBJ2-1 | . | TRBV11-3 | CASSRAGGIEQFF | TGTGCCAGCAGCCGTGCGGGCGGGATTGAGCAGTTCTTC
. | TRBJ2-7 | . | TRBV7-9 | CASSLGQYEQYF | TGTGCCAGCAGCCTCGGACAGTACGAGCAGTACTTC
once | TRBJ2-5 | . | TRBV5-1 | CASSILGQGVGETQYF | TGCGCCAGCAGCATCTTAGGGCAGGGTGTAGGGGAGACCCAGTACTTC
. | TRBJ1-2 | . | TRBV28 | CASSLHRANYGYPF | TGTGCCAGCAGTTTACACAGGGCTAACTATGGCTACCCCTTC
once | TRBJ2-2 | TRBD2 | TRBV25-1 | CASRQGTSPTTGELFF | TGTGCCAGCAGGCAGGGGACTAGTCCGACGACCGGGGAGCTGTTTTTT
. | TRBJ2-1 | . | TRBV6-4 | CASSDSSLRGNEQFF | TGTGCCAGCAGTGACTCAAGCCTCCGAGGGAATGAGCAGTTCTTC
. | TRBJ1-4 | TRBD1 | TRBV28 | CASGGLQGAGEKLFF | TGTGCCAGCGGAGGCCTTCAGGGGGCAGGGGAAAAACTGTTTTTT
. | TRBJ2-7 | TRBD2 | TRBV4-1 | CASGGSGRNLGYEQYF | TGCGCCAGCGGGGGAAGCGGGAGAAACCTAGGCTACGAGCAGTACTTC
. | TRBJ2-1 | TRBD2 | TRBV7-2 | CASSFFSGGSYNEQFF | TGTGCCAGCAGCTTTTTTTCAGGCGGGAGCTACAATGAGCAGTTCTTC
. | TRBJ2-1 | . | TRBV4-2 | CASSQDRSYGEQFF | TGTGCCAGCAGCCAAGATCGGTCTTACGGTGAGCAGTTCTTC
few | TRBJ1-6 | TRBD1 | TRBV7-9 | CASSPPRTGRESPLHF | TGTGCCAGCAGCCCTCCAAGGACAGGGCGGGAGTCACCCCTCCACTTT
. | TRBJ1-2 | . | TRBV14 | CASSPLGLGVYGYTF | TGTGCCAGCAGCCCCCTAGGCCTAGGAGTCTATGGCTACACCTTC
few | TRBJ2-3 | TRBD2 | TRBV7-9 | CASSWGGSSGLDTQYF | TGTGCCAGCAGCTGGGGAGGGAGTTCGGGGCTGGATACGCAGTATTTT
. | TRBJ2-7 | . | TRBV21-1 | CASSVPGQGGPYEQYF | TGTGCCAGCAGCGTCCCGGGACAGGGGGGTCCCTACGAGCAGTACTTC
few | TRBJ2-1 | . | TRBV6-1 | CASRQPGGSYNEQFF | TGTGCCAGCAGACAGCCTGGAGGCTCCTACAATGAGCAGTTCTTC
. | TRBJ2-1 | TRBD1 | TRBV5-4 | CASSLAQADRAKQFF | TGTGCCAGCAGCTTGGCCCAAGCAGACAGGGCGAAGCAGTTCTTC
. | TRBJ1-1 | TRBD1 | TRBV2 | CASRQQGVGTEAFF | TGTGCCAGCAGACAACAGGGGGTAGGCACTGAAGCTTTCTTT
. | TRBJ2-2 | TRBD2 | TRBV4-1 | CASSARGLAGGQPGELFF | TGCGCCAGCTCGGCCCGCGGCCTAGCGGGGGGGCAGCCCGGGGAGCTGTTTTTT
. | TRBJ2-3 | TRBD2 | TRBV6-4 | CATLGAGGPPSTDTQYF | TGTGCCACCCTCGGCGCGGGGGGCCCACCTAGCACAGATACGCAGTATTTT
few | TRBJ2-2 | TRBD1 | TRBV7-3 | CASSLRGQGNGELFF | TGTGCCAGCAGCTTAAGGGGACAGGGCAACGGGGAGCTGTTTTTT
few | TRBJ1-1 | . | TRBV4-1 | CASTLGWGVVNTEAFF | TGCGCCAGCACCCTCGGTTGGGGGGTGGTGAACACTGAAGCTTTCTTT
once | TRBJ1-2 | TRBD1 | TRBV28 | CASSFSRGHGYTF | TGTGCCAGCAGTTTTAGCAGGGGGCATGGCTACACCTTC
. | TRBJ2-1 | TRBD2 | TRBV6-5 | CASSWGTSSSEQFF | TGTGCCAGCAGCTGGGGGACTAGCTCTAGTGAGCAGTTCTTC
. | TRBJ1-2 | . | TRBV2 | CASSQEADGYTF | TGTGCCAGCAGCCAGGAGGCTGATGGCTACACCTTC
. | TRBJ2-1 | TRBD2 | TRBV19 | CASKRGRSDEQFF | TGTGCCAGTAAGCGCGGGAGGTCTGATGAGCAGTTCTTC
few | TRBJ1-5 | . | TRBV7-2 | CASSSYRDQPQHF | TGTGCCAGCAGTTCTTACAGGGATCAGCCCCAGCATTTT
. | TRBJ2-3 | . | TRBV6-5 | CASSYGDISTDTQYF | TGTGCCAGCAGTTACGGGGACATTAGCACAGATACGCAGTATTTT